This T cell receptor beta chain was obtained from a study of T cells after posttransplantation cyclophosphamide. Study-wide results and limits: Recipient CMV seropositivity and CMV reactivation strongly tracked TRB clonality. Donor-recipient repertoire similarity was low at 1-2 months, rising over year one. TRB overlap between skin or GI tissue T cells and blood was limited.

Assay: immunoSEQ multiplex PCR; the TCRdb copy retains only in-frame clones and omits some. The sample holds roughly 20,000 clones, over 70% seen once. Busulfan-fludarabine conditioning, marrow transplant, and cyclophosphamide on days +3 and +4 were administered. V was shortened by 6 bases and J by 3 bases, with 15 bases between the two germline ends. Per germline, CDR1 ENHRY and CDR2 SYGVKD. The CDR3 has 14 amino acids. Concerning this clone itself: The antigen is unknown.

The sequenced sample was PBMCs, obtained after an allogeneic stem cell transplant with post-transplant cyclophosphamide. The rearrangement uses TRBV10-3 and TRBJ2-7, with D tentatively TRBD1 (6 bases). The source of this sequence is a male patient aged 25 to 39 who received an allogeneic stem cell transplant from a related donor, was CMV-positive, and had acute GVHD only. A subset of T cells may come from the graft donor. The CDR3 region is CAISSGQGIYEQYF. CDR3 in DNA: TGTGCCATCAGCTCCGGTCAGGGGATCTACGAGCAGTACTTC.